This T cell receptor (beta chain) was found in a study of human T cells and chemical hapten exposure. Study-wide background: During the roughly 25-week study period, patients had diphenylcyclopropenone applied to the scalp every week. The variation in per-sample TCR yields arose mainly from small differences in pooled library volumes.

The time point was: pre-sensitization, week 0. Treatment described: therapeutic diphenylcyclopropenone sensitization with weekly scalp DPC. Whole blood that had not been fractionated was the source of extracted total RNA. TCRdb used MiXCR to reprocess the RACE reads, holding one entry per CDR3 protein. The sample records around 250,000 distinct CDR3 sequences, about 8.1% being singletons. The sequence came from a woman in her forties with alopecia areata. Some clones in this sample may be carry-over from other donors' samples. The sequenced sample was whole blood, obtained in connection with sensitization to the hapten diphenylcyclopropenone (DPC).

CDR3 residues: CASSFLAPTDTQYF. The CDR3 nucleotides read TGTGCCAGCAGTTTCCTGGCACCCACAGATACGCAGTATTTT. J is TRBJ2-3 and V is TRBV27; unclear D gene. CDR1 is MNHEY and CDR2 is SMNVEV in the germline V gene (reference sequence). The germline V and J ends were trimmed by 3 bases and 2 bases, with 9 bases remaining between them. The CDR3 sequence is 14 residues long.